This T cell receptor (beta chain) was obtained from a study of T-cell memory formation after mild COVID-19. Study-level findings and limits: Whereas later expanders leaned CD4+, clones contracting day 15 to 85 showed a balanced CD4/CD8 makeup. Those CD4+ clones that contracted were mainly in CM and EM (CD8+ ones in EMRA).

TCRdb called the 5' RACE reads again in MiXCR, with one record for every CDR3 protein. This sample has 550,000 to 600,000 distinct CDR3 sequences, with around 15% found just once. Germline CDR1 is MGHRA and CDR2 is YSYEKL. Between the trimmed V and J ends, which lost 6 bases and 1 base, there was a span of 16 bases. The CDR3 runs 16 residues. Ten or more counts support this clonotype. What it binds is unknown. The sample taken for sequencing was PBMCs or a T cell subset sorted from them (not recorded which). J is TRBJ1-3 and V is TRBV4-1; D gene unclear. The TCR comes from an adult woman who had mild COVID-19 (a few samples of this study predate the infection). Cell type and time point are not known. The CDR3 DNA reads as TGCGCCAGCAGGAAAGCCCTGGATCAATCTGGAAACACCATATATTTT. Protein: CASRKALDQSGNTIYF.